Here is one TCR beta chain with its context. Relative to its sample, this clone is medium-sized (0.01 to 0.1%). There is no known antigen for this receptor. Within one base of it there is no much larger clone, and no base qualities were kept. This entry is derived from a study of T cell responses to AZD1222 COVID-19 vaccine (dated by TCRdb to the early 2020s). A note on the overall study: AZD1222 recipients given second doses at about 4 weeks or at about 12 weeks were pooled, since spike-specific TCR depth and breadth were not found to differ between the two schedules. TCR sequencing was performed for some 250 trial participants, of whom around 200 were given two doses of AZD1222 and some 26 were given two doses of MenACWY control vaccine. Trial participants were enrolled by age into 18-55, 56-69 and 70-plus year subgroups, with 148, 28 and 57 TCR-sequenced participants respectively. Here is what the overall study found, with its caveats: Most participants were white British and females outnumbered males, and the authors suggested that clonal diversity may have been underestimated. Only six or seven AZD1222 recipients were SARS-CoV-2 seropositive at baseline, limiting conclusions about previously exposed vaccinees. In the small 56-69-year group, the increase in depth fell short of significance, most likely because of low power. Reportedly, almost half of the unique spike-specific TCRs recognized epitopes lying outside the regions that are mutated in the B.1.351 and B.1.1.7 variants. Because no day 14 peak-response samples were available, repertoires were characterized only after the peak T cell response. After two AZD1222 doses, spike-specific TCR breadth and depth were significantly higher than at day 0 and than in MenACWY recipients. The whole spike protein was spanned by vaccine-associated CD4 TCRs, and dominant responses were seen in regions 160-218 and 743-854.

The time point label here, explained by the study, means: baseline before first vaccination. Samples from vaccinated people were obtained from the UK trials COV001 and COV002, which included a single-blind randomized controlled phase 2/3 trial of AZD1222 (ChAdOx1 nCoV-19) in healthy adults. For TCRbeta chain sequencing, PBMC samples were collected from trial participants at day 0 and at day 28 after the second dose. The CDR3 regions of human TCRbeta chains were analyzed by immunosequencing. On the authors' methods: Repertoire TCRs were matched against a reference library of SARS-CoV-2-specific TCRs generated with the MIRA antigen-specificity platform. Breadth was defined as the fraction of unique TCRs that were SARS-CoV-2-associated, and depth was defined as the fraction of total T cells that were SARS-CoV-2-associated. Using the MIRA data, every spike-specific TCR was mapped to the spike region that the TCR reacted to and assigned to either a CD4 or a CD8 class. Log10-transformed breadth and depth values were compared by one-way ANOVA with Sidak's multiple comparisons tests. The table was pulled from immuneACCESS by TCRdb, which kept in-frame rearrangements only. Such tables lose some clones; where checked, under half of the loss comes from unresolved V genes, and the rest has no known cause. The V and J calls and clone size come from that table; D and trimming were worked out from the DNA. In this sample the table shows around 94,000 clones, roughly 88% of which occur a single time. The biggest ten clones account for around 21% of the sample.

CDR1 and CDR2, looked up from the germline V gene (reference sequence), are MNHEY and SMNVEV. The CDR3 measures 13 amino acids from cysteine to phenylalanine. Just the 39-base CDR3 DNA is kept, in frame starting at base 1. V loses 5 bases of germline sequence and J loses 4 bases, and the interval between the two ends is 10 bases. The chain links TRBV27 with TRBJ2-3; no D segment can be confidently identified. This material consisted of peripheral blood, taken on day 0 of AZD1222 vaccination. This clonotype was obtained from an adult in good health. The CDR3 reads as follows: CASSISRPDTQYF. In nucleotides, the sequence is TGTGCCAGCAGTATCTCGAGGCCAGATACGCAGTATTTT.